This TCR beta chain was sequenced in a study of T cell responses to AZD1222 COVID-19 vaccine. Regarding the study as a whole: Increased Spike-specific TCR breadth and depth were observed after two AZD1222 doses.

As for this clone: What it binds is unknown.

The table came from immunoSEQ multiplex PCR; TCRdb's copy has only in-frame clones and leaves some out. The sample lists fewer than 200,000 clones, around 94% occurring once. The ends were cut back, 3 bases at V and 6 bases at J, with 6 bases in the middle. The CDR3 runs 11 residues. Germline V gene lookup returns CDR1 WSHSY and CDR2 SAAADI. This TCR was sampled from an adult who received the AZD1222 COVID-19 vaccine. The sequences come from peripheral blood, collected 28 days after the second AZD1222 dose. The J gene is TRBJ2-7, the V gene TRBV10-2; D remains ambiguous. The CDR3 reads CASSERIEQYF. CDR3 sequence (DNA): TGCGCCAGCAGTGAAAGGATCGAGCAGTACTTC.